These 18 T cell receptor beta chains share one sample of origin, sequenced in a study of T-cell memory formation after mild COVID-19. TCRdb used MiXCR to reprocess the 5' RACE reads, holding one entry per CDR3 protein. The data contain some 120,000 distinct CDR3 sequences, approximately 15% of them singletons. Material: PBMCs or a T cell subset sorted from them (not recorded which). Source of these receptors: an adult woman who had mild COVID-19 (a few samples of this study predate the infection). Cell type and time point are not known.

This clonotype was seen a few times. CDR3 in amino acids: CASSQMAGPRSMDTQYF. In DNA form, the CDR3 reads TGTGCCAGCAGTCAGATGGCGGGGCCTCGAAGTATGGATACGCAGTATTTT. V gene TRBV2 combines with J gene TRBJ2-3; tentative D call: TRBD2 (6 bases). Germline lookup yields CDR1 SNHLY and CDR2 FYNNEI. The CDR3 sequence is 17 residues long. V was cut by 5 bases and J by 6 bases, with 24 bases left in between.

This chain links TRBV10-3 with TRBJ2-2; D is undetermined. CDR1 is ENHRY and CDR2 is SYGVKD in the germline V gene. This CDR3 has 15 residues. V lost 8 bases and J 0 bases, leaving 13 bases between the germline ends. The CDR3 coding sequence is TGTGCCATCGAGGAAGGCGGCTCGAACACCGGGGAGCTGTTTTTT. This translates into CAIEEGGSNTGELFF.

This clonotype was counted between two and nine times. The J gene is TRBJ2-5, the V gene TRBV7-3; D gene ambiguous. CDR3 length equals 13 residues. Trimming left V 0 bases short and J 3 bases short, with 5 bases between. Germline assignment: CDR1 SGHTA and CDR2 FQGTGA. CDR3 region: CASSLTREETQYF. The CDR3 DNA reads TGTGCCAGCAGCTTAACTAGAGAAGAGACCCAGTACTTC.

This clonotype was detected a few times. The rearrangement uses TRBV29-1 and TRBJ2-5; TRBD1 aligns across 8 bases. Germline V gives CDR1 SQVTM, CDR2 ANQGSEA. The CDR3 runs 14 residues. Trimming at V came to 5 bases and at J to 7 bases, leaving 12 bases not matched to a gene. The CDR3 bases are TGCAGCGTTACTGACAGGGGCCCTTCAGGGACCCAGTACTTC. It encodes CSVTDRGPSGTQYF.

This clonotype has a handful of counts. The gene calls are TRBV7-3 and TRBJ2-7; a weak D match, TRBD1 (6 bases). The CDR3 covers 13 residues. Germline values: CDR1 SGHTA, CDR2 FQGTGA. Trimming stripped 6 bases from V and 4 bases from J, with 13 bases between. The CDR3 region is CASRSTGKYEQYF. In DNA form, the CDR3 reads TGTGCCAGCAGGTCCACAGGGAAATACGAGCAGTACTTC. The full variable domain, in which reference TRBV7-3 and TRBJ2-7 provide the parts outside the CDR3, is GAGVSQTPSNKVTEKGKYVELRCDPISGHTALYWYRQSLGQGPEFLIYFQGTGAADDSGLPNDRFFAVRPEGSVSTLKIQRTERGDSAVYLCASRSTGKYEQYFGPGTRLTVT.

The gene calls are TRBV7-3 and TRBJ2-1; no clear D. Between the trimmed V and J ends, which lost 5 bases and 10 bases, there was a span of 12 bases. The CDR3 runs 12 residues. Germline V gene sequence: CDR1 SGHTA, CDR2 FQGTGA. Written as DNA, the CDR3 is TGTGCCAGCAGCGCCACCCTGGGCGAGCAGTTCTTC. It codes for CASSATLGEQFF.

This clonotype was seen at least ten times. The chain joins TRBV5-1 to TRBJ2-1; 10 bases are shared with TRBD1. The V gene's germline CDR1 is SGHRS and CDR2 YFSETQ. The V gene end was trimmed by 2 bases and the J gene end by 5 bases; junction bases not matched to a gene: 7. The CDR3 is made up of 16 amino acids. CDR3 bases: TGCGCCAGCAGCTTTAAGTCCGGGACAGGGGACAATGAGCAGTTCTTC. This codes for CASSFKSGTGDNEQFF. The full variable domain, completed using reference TRBV5-1 and TRBJ2-1, is KAGVTQTPRYLIKTRGQQVTLSCSPISGHRSVSWYQQTPGQGLQFLFEYFSETQRNKGNFPGRFSGRQFSNSRSEMNVSTLELGDSALYLCASSFKSGTGDNEQFFGPGTRLTVL.

This CDR3 is CASKAGEETQYF. In DNA, the CDR3 is TGCGCCAGCAAGGCGGGAGAGGAGACCCAGTACTTC. The chain couples TRBV5-1 to TRBJ2-5; 7 nucleotides align to TRBD2. Germline V lookup: CDR1 SGHRS, CDR2 YFSETQ. The ends lost 6 bases at V and 5 bases at J; junction bases unmatched: 4. This CDR3 region has 12 residues.

The chain links TRBV20-1 to TRBJ2-5; TRBD1 agrees at 7 bases. This CDR3 region has 12 residues. V gave up 2 bases and J gave up 6 bases; unmatched junction bases: 3. Looked up from germline, CDR1 is DFQATT and CDR2 is SNEGSKA (reference sequence). For the CDR3, the DNA is TGCAGTGCTAGACCGGGACAGAAGACCCAGTACTTC. It encodes CSARPGQKTQYF.

This clonotype was detected a few times. The V gene is TRBV7-2, the J gene TRBJ2-7, with 13 bases aligning to TRBD2. J gave up 4 bases and V 5 bases, and 8 bases lay outside the gene matches. Germline V lookup: CDR1 SGHTA, CDR2 FQGNSA. The CDR3 is made up of 16 amino acids. The CDR3 nucleotides read TGTGCCAGCAGCCAACTAGCGGGAGGGCCGAGGTACGAGCAGTACTTC. As protein: CASSQLAGGPRYEQYF. The variable domain in full, completed from reference TRBV7-2 and TRBJ2-7, reads GAGVSQSPSNKVTEKGKDVELRCDPISGHTALYWYRQSLGQGLEFLIYFQGNSAPDKSGLPSDRFSAERTGGSVSTLTIQRTQQEDSAVYLCASSQLAGGPRYEQYFGPGTRLTVT.

This clonotype was detected only a few times. The chain uses TRBV24-1 and TRBJ2-5, with D uncertain. The CDR3 runs to 13 residues. From germline, CDR1 is KGHDR and CDR2 SFDVKD. Trimming removed 0 bases at V and 5 bases at J, with 6 bases between. Here the CDR3 DNA reads TGTGCCACCAGTGATTTGACCGCGGAGACCCAGTACTTC. As protein: CATSDLTAETQYF.

The chain combines TRBV7-9 with TRBJ2-7, with a possible D match to TRBD1 (6 bases). Trimming took 1 base from V and 4 from J, leaving 8 bases between them. CDR3 length equals 13 residues. The germline CDR1 and CDR2 sequences are SEHNR and FQNEAQ (reference sequence). In nucleotides, the CDR3 is TGTGCCAGCAGCTTAGAGGGGGAGTACGAGCAGTACTTC. It is translated as CASSLEGEYEQYF.

V is TRBV7-9 and J is TRBJ1-2; D is ambiguous. The V end was cut by 11 bases, the J end by 8 bases, with 18 bases between. The CDR3 is 12 amino acids. Germline CDR1 SEHNR, CDR2 FQNEAQ (reference sequence). The CDR3 is CAEETVSLGYTF. In nucleotides, the CDR3 is TGTGCCGAGGAAACGGTCAGTTTGGGCTACACCTTC. The full variable domain, rest sourced from reference TRBV7-9 and TRBJ1-2, is DTGVSQNPRHKITKRGQNVTFRCDPISEHNRLYWYRQTLGQGPEFLTYFQNEAQLEKSRLLSDRFSAERPKGSFSTLEIQRTEQGDSAMYLCAEETVSLGYTFGSGTRLTVV.

The chain's CDR3 is CASSIAVTGAGELFF. CDR3 in DNA: TGCGCCAGCAGCATAGCAGTGACAGGCGCCGGGGAGCTGTTTTTT. This chain connects TRBV5-1 to TRBJ2-2; D might be TRBD1 (6 bases). V shed 4 bases and J shed 6 bases, with 16 bases lying between them. The CDR3 is made up of 15 amino acids. Germline-derived CDR1 and CDR2 are SGHRS and YFSETQ.

The chain combines TRBV5-6 with TRBJ1-2, with 12 bases identical to TRBD1. The CDR3 has 14 residues. V shed 4 bases, J shed 13 bases, and the junction held 11 bases outside the gene matches. Germline V gene data show CDR1 as SGHDT and CDR2 as YYEEEE. For the CDR3, the DNA is TGTGCCAGCAGCAGAAACCGGGACAGGGGGCCCCCCACCTTC. Translated: CASSRNRDRGPPTF. The full variable domain, with the rest looked up from reference TRBV5-6 and TRBJ1-2, is DAGVTQSPTHLIKTRGQQVTLRCSPKSGHDTVSWYQQALGQGPQFIFQYYEEEERQRGNFPDRFSGHQFPNYSSELNVNALLLGDSALYLCASSRNRDRGPPTFGSGTRLTVV.

V usage is TRBV7-9 and J usage is TRBJ1-2, with TRBD1 identical over 7 bases. V lost 4 bases, J lost 8 bases, and 13 bases stayed unmatched. Looked up from germline, CDR1 is SEHNR and CDR2 is FQNEAQ (reference sequence). The CDR3 consists of 15 residues. The CDR3 coding sequence is TGTGCCAGCAGCTCCAGCGGCGTGGCAGGGGGAGGCTACACCTTC. This codes for CASSSSGVAGGGYTF.

The chain recombines TRBV20-1 with TRBJ2-3, with TRBD2 matching 10 bases. The germline V gene has CDR1 DFQATT and CDR2 SNEGSKA (reference sequence). The CDR3 runs 16 residues. V trimming: 0 bases; J trimming: 7 bases; junction bases outside the gene matches: 10. The chain's CDR3 is CSARDPSGRAGNTQYF. CDR3 bases: TGCAGTGCTAGAGATCCCAGCGGGAGGGCCGGGAATACGCAGTATTTT.

The rearrangement links TRBV12-3 or TRBV12-4 to TRBJ2-1; D gene uncertain. The CDR3 is 16 residues long. Trimming left V 1 base short and J 0 bases short, with 10 bases between. CDR3: CASSLGTRSSYNEQFF. CDR3 coding DNA: TGTGCCAGCAGTTTAGGGACCCGAAGCTCCTACAATGAGCAGTTCTTC.